This TCR beta chain was captured in a study of cytomegalovirus exposure and HLA in healthy donors. General study points: Follow-up analysis later connected one missense variant in DCLRE1C with trimming of TCR beta V- and J-genes. A later analysis found TCR association rates differed by HLA locus, highest for DRB1 and lowest for HLA-C.

This clone came up a few times. Its antigen is unidentified. The CDR3 spans 13 residues. Germline-derived CDR1 and CDR2 are SGHTA and FQGNSA. Trimming removed 2 bases from V and 7 bases from J, with 11 bases in between. PCR amplification relied on 60 Vbeta primers (plus 13 Jbeta primers). Using immunoSEQ multiplex PCR, the repertoire was profiled, and TCRdb retains in-frame clones only, with some absent. The table has 100,000 to 150,000 clones, 84% seen once. The genes are TRBV7-2 and TRBJ2-5; D unresolved. The sample consisted of PBMCs. The source of this sequence is a middle-aged man in good health and CMV-seronegative. The CDR3 coding sequence is TGTGCCAGCAGCTTACTAAGCTATGGGACCCAGTACTTC. Its protein product is CASSLLSYGTQYF. The full variable domain, rest sourced from reference TRBV7-2 and TRBJ2-5, is GAGVSQSPSNKVTEKGKDVELRCDPISGHTALYWYRQSLGQGLEFLIYFQGNSAPDKSGLPSDRFSAERTGGSVSTLTIQRTQQEDSAVYLCASSLLSYGTQYFGPGTRLLVL.